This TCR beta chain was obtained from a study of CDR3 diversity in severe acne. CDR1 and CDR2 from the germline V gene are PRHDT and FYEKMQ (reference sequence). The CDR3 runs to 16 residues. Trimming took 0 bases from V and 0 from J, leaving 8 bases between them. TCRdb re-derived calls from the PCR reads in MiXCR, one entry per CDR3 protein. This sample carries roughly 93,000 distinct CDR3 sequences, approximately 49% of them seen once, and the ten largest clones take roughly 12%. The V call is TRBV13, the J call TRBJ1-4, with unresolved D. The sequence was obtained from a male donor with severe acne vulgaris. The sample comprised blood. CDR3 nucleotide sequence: TGTGCCAGCAGCTTAGGACAATCCTCAACTAATGAAAAACTGTTTTTT. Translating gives CASSLGQSSTNEKLFF.